Listed below are T cell receptor beta chains from one sample, sequenced in a study of blood T cell repertoires in COVID-19. Produced via immunoSEQ multiplex PCR; TCRdb's table is partial and in-frame only. The table records hundreds of thousands of clones, 85% to 90% of them present only once. The sample taken for sequencing was peripheral blood. All receptors come from a man between 65 and 80 years old with acute or convalescent COVID-19. Each CDR3 is given with its conserved first and last residue. The order of the fields is CDR3 DNA, CDR3 protein, V gene, clone size, D gene, J gene. D genes are given only for firm matches. Where a row states a size, it is once, few, many or the class of an expanded clone; other rows omit it.

TGTGCCAGCAGCCGGACTAGCGTTAGTCGGGGGGAGCTGTTTTTT	CASSRTSVSRGELFF	TRBV7-2	few	TRBD2	TRBJ2-2
TGCGCCAGCAGCTTGGGGCCAGGCGGGACCGGGGAGCTGTTTTTT	CASSLGPGGTGELFF	TRBV5-1	once	NA	TRBJ2-2
TGTGCCAGCAGCTTGGCCGGGACAGATACGCAGTATTTT	CASSLAGTDTQYF	TRBV5-5	once	NA	TRBJ2-3
TGTGCCAGTAGTATCGGGACAGGGAACTACGAGCAGTACTTC	CASSIGTGNYEQYF	TRBV19	NA	TRBD1	TRBJ2-7
TGTGCCAGCCAGACCGGGACAGGGGGTGTTCAGCCCCAGCATTTT	CASQTGTGGVQPQHF	TRBV6-5	once	TRBD1	TRBJ1-5
TGTGCCAGCAGTTACCCTAGCGGTACCTACGAGCAGTACTTC	CASSYPSGTYEQYF	TRBV28	NA	TRBD2	TRBJ2-7
TGCGCCAGCAGCCAATTAGGACAGGGGTTGTCCAATGAGCAGTTCTTC	CASSQLGQGLSNEQFF	TRBV5-1	once	TRBD1	TRBJ2-1
TGCGCCAGCAGCTACACGACAGGGGGCGAGCAGTACTTC	CASSYTTGGEQYF	TRBV5-1	NA	TRBD1	TRBJ2-7
TGCGCCAGCAGCCAAGAAACCGGTTTCGAAGCTTTCTTT	CASSQETGFEAFF	TRBV4-1	NA	NA	TRBJ1-1
TGTGCCAGCAGCCAAGATCCGGGACAGGGATCCACTGAAGCTTTCTTT	CASSQDPGQGSTEAFF	TRBV14	NA	TRBD1	TRBJ1-1
TGCGCCAGCAGCTTGGACTCTGGGAATGGGGCAGAGACCCAGTACTTC	CASSLDSGNGAETQYF	TRBV5-1	NA	NA	TRBJ2-5
TGTGCCACCTCCACTAGCGGGGGCACAACCGGGGAGCTGTTTTTT	CATSTSGGTTGELFF	TRBV24-1	once	TRBD2	TRBJ2-2
TGTGCCTGGAGTAGCCGCCTTCAGCCCCAGCATTTT	CAWSSRLQPQHF	TRBV30	NA	NA	TRBJ1-5
TGTGCCAGCAGCCAAGATTACGCAGGTGTAGAGACCCAGTACTTC	CASSQDYAGVETQYF	TRBV4-2	NA	NA	TRBJ2-5
TGTGCCAGCAGCTTGGAGCGTTTCCCCGGGGAGCTGTTTTTT	CASSLERFPGELFF	TRBV7-7	NA	NA	TRBJ2-2
TGTGCCAGCAGCCAAGATTGGGGGGACAGGGGATACACTGAAGCTTTCTTT	CASSQDWGDRGYTEAFF	TRBV14	NA	TRBD1	TRBJ1-1
TGCGCCAGCAGCCAGGCAGACAGGGATGAAAAACTGTTTTTT	CASSQADRDEKLFF	TRBV4-3	NA	TRBD1	TRBJ1-4
TGTGCCAGCAGGCAGGGATACTCTGGAAACACCATATATTTT	CASRQGYSGNTIYF	TRBV28	few	NA	TRBJ1-3
TGTGCCAGCAGCTTAGGAGGGGAGGACTCCTACGAGCAGTACTTC	CASSLGGEDSYEQYF	TRBV13	many	NA	TRBJ2-7
TGTGCCAGCAGTTACGCGGTCGAAGAGACCCAGTACTTC	CASSYAVEETQYF	TRBV6-5	few	NA	TRBJ2-5
TGCAGTGCTAGGGGAGGGGAGACCCAGTACTTC	CSARGGETQYF	TRBV20-1	NA	TRBD2	TRBJ2-5
TGTGCCATCAGCCAGGGACATAACTATGGCTACACCTTC	CAISQGHNYGYTF	TRBV10-3	few	NA	TRBJ1-2
TGTGCCAGCTCCCCCACCAAGGCAGGGGAACTCGAGCAGTACTTC	CASSPTKAGELEQYF	TRBV18	NA	NA	TRBJ2-7
TGTGCCAGCGGACAGGGCTCCTACGAGCAGTACTTC	CASGQGSYEQYF	TRBV2	NA	TRBD1	TRBJ2-7
TGTGCCAGCAGTATCGGGACAGTAATGAACACTGAAGCTTTCTTT	CASSIGTVMNTEAFF	TRBV28	NA	TRBD1	TRBJ1-1
TGTGCCAGCAGCTTGTTTACAGACTCTGGAAACACCATATATTTT	CASSLFTDSGNTIYF	TRBV5-5	NA	NA	TRBJ1-3
TGTGCCTGGAGTGTAACGGGGGGTACTGAAGCTTTCTTT	CAWSVTGGTEAFF	TRBV30	once	NA	TRBJ1-1
TGCGCCAGCAGCTTGGCTACGGGTACAACTAATGAAAAACTGTTTTTT	CASSLATGTTNEKLFF	TRBV5-1	NA	NA	TRBJ1-4
TGTGCCAGCAGCTTTAGGCAGGGCCCACCCCTTAGCACAGATACGCAGTATTTT	CASSFRQGPPLSTDTQYF	TRBV11-2	NA	NA	TRBJ2-3
TGTGCCAGCAGCTTCCTGACGGACTACTATGGCTACACCTTC	CASSFLTDYYGYTF	TRBV7-8	once	NA	TRBJ1-2
TGTGCCAGCAGCCAGACAGGGGAGTACGAGCAGTACTTC	CASSQTGEYEQYF	TRBV11-2	medium-sized	TRBD1	TRBJ2-7
TGTGCCAGCAGATCGTCCGGGACAGGATACACCGGGGAGCTGTTTTTT	CASRSSGTGYTGELFF	TRBV11-2	few	TRBD1	TRBJ2-2
TGTGCCAGCAGTCGGTACACTGAAGCTTTCTTT	CASSRYTEAFF	TRBV12-3/TRBV12-4	NA	NA	TRBJ1-1
TGCGCCAGCAGCGGAGAGGTGGGCGGGAAGCAGCATTTT	CASSGEVGGKQHF	TRBV4-3	NA	NA	TRBJ1-5
TGTGCCTGGAGTTCGGGGGATTCACCCCTCCACTTT	CAWSSGDSPLHF	TRBV30	few	NA	TRBJ1-6
TGTGCCAGCAGCTCGGGGGGGGCACACACCGGGGAGCTGTTTTTT	CASSSGGAHTGELFF	TRBV5-4	once	TRBD2	TRBJ2-2
TGTGCCAGCCAGAGCGGATTCTCCTACAATGAGCAGTTCTTC	CASQSGFSYNEQFF	TRBV28	NA	NA	TRBJ2-1
TGCGCCAGCAGCCAGACAGGGGGGTCCTACGAGCAGTACTTC	CASSQTGGSYEQYF	TRBV4-3	NA	TRBD1	TRBJ2-7
TGTGCCAGCAGCAACCCGGGACACGCGGCCCAGTACTTC	CASSNPGHAAQYF	TRBV7-9	NA	NA	TRBJ2-5
TGTGCCAGCACCCGGACAGGAGCCGTCTACGAGCAGTACTTC	CASTRTGAVYEQYF	TRBV28	NA	TRBD1	TRBJ2-7
TGTGCCAGCAGGATGGGATTGGGGCAGATCACAGATACGCAGTATTTT	CASRMGLGQITDTQYF	TRBV25-1	once	NA	TRBJ2-3
TGTGCCAGCAGCAGGGACAGCCAAGAGACCCAGTACTTC	CASSRDSQETQYF	TRBV7-3	once	TRBD1	TRBJ2-5
TGTGCCAGCAGCTACGGGACTAGCGGGAGAACTGGGGAGCTGTTTTTT	CASSYGTSGRTGELFF	TRBV5-8	NA	TRBD2	TRBJ2-2
TGTGCCAGCAGCTTGGGGACAGACATCGGAAAGACCCAGTACTTC	CASSLGTDIGKTQYF	TRBV5-4	NA	NA	TRBJ2-5
TGTGCCAGCAGTTTGCGGCAGAGAACGAACACTGAAGCTTTCTTT	CASSLRQRTNTEAFF	TRBV27	NA	NA	TRBJ1-1
TGTGCCAGCAGTTACTCGACAGACCAAGAGACCCAGTACTTC	CASSYSTDQETQYF	TRBV6-6	NA	NA	TRBJ2-5
TGTGCCAGCAGTTTATTTTCGGTATCCAATCAGCCCCAGCATTTT	CASSLFSVSNQPQHF	TRBV27	NA	NA	TRBJ1-5
TGTGCCAGTAGTATATGGGACCGGGAGATTTACACCTTC	CASSIWDREIYTF	TRBV19	once	NA	TRBJ1-2
TGTGCCAGCAGCGTAGACCCGGGGGGTAATTCACCCCTCCACTTT	CASSVDPGGNSPLHF	TRBV9	NA	NA	TRBJ1-6
TGTGCCAGCTCACCAAACCCCGGGAGTGACCTTGAAGCTTTCTTT	CASSPNPGSDLEAFF	TRBV18	NA	NA	TRBJ1-1
TGCGCCAGCAGCTCCGGACAGCCTTCAGATACGCAGTATTTT	CASSSGQPSDTQYF	TRBV5-1	NA	NA	TRBJ2-3
TGTGCCAGCAGCTTGGGGCCAGGGAAATCGGTGCCCCTCCACTTT	CASSLGPGKSVPLHF	TRBV5-4	NA	NA	TRBJ1-6
TGTGCCAGCAGTTTAAAGCCAGATACGCAGTATTTT	CASSLKPDTQYF	TRBV12-3/TRBV12-4	NA	NA	TRBJ2-3
TGTGCCAGCAGTCCCCGACAGGGAAACGACTATGGCTACACCTTC	CASSPRQGNDYGYTF	TRBV28	NA	TRBD1	TRBJ1-2
TGTGCCAGCAGCTCCCCAGGGGTCCCCTATGGCTACACCTTC	CASSSPGVPYGYTF	TRBV5-4	once	NA	TRBJ1-2